The clone carrying this T cell receptor (beta chain) was found many times. Its antigen is undetermined. The data derive from a study of molecular identifiers for immune sequencing clone quantification. From germline, CDR1 is DFQATT and CDR2 SNEGSKA (reference sequence). The ends lost 2 bases at V and 5 bases at J; junction bases unmatched: 15. CDR3 length equals 17 residues. Broader study findings: Investigators reportedly could detect spiked Jurkat TCR RNA from one cell among some 940,000 naive cells.

In TCRdb, the PCR reads were re-called with MiXCR into one record per CDR3 protein. The sample lists about 320,000 distinct CDR3 sequences, about 20% occurring once. The rearrangement uses TRBV20-1 and TRBJ2-5; the match to TRBD2 covers 9 bases. The sequenced material came from naive CD8+ T cells from blood, with Jurkat cell RNA spiked in. This sample's subset: FACS-sorted CD8+CD4-CCR7+CD45RA+ naive T cells. This TCR was recovered from a human donor in good health. Some libraries in this study had Jurkat cell RNA spiked in. CDR3 sequence (DNA): TGCAGTGCTAGACCCTCTCGGCGGGGGGGCCTATGGGAGACCCAGTACTTC. As protein: CSARPSRRGGLWETQYF.